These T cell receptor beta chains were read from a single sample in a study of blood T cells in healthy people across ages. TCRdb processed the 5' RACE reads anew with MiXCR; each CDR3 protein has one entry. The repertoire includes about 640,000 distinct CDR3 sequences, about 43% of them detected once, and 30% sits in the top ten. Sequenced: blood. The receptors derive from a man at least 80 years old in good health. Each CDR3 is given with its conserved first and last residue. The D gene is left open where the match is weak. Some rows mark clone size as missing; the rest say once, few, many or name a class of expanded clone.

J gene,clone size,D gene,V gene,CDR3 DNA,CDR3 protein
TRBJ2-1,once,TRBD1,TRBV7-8,TGTGCCAGCAGCTTAGGTCGACAGGGATGTGAGCAGTTCTTC,CASSLGRQGCEQFF
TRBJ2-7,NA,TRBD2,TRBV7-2,TGTGCCAGCAGCGCCGGACAGGGCGGACTAGCGGCCTACGAGCAGTACTTC,CASSAGQGGLAAYEQYF
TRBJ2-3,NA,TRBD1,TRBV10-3,TGTGCCATCAGCGCCACAGGGGTGAGTTTTACAGATACGCAGTATTTT,CAISATGVSFTDTQYF
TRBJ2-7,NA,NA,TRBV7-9,TGTGCCAGCGACCTCCGGGACGGATCCTACGAGCAGTACTTC,CASDLRDGSYEQYF
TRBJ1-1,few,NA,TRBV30,TGTGCCGGGGGTGGGTTCACTGAAGCTTTCTTT,CAGGGFTEAFF
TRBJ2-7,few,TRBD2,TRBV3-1,TGTGCCAGCAGTCAGAGGGCTAGCGGGAGCTTGGAGAAGCAGTACTTC,CASSQRASGSLEKQYF
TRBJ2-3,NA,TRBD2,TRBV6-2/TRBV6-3,TGTGCCAGTAAGCGGGAGGGTGCAGATACGCAGTATTTT,CASKREGADTQYF
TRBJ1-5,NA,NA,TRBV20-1,TGCAGTGCAACTCGACAGCTAAATCAGCCCCAGCATTTT,CSATRQLNQPQHF
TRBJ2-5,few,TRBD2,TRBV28,TGTGCCAGCGTCCCGGGGGGATCGGAGACCCAGTACTTC,CASVPGGSETQYF
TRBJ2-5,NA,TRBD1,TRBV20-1,TGCAGTGCTAGTGACGCAGGGGGCGTAAGTAAAGAGACCCAGTACTTC,CSASDAGGVSKETQYF
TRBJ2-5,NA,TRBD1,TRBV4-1,TGCGCCAGCAGCCTTGGACAGGGGGCAGGGGAAGAGACCCAGTACTTC,CASSLGQGAGEETQYF
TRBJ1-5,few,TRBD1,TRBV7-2,TGTGCCAGCAGCCCCGACAGGGTCCTAAGCAATCAGCCCCAGCATTTT,CASSPDRVLSNQPQHF
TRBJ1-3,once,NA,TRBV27,TGTGCCAGCAGTTTACCCATTCTTTGCTGGCCGTGGTCCGGAAACACCATATATTTT,CASSLPILCWPWSGNTIYF
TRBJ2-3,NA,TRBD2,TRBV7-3,TGTGCCAGCAGCTCCTGGACTAGCGGCACAGATACGCAGTATTTT,CASSSWTSGTDTQYF
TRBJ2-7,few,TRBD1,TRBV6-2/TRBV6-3,TGTGCCAGCACCTCGGCGGACAGGGGACGGTGGAACTACGAGCAGTACTTC,CASTSADRGRWNYEQYF
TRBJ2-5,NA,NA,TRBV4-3,TGCGCCAGCAGCCAAGACCCCGCGGCCTCGTACCATGAGCAGTACTTC,CASSQDPAASYHEQYF
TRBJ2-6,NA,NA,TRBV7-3,TGTGCCAGCAGCCCAGCGTCTGGGGTAGAAAGGGCCAACGTCCTGACTTTC,CASSPASGVERANVLTF
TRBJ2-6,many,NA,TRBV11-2,TGTGCCAGCAACCACCACGGGGCTGGGGCCAACGTCCTGACTTTC,CASNHHGAGANVLTF
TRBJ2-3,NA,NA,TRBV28,TGTGCCAGCAGTCGAGGGCCCTACACAGATACGCAGTATTTT,CASSRGPYTDTQYF
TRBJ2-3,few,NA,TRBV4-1,TGCGCCAGCAGCCAAGATGACGGGGCGAGCACAGATACGCAGTATTTT,CASSQDDGASTDTQYF
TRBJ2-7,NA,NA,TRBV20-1,TGCAGTGCTAGAGATCGCAGCCCCGAGCAGTACTTC,CSARDRSPEQYF
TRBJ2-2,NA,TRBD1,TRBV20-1,TGCAGTGCTTCCGGGACAGGGGGGAGCGGGGAGCTGTTTTTT,CSASGTGGSGELFF
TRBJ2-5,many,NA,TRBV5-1,TGCGCCAGCAGCTTGGGTCAGGGTAAAGAGACCCAGTACTTC,CASSLGQGKETQYF
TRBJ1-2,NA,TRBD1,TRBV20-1,TGCAGTGCTTTACAGGGGACGTTCTATGGCTACACCTTC,CSALQGTFYGYTF
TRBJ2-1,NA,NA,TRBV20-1,TGCAGTGCTACCCTCACAGGTGGGGGGCCGTTGAATGAGCAGTTCTTC,CSATLTGGGPLNEQFF
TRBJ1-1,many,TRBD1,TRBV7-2,TGTGCCAGCAGCCCCCGGATGACAGGGGGAATTGGGCACACTGAAGCTTTCTTT,CASSPRMTGGIGHTEAFF
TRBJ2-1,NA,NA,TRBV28,TGTGCCAGCAGTCCAGGTGGGGGACCCTACAATGAGCAGTTCTTC,CASSPGGGPYNEQFF
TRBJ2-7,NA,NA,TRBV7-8,TGTGCCAGCAGCTTAGAGGAGTTCAACGAGCAGTACTTC,CASSLEEFNEQYF
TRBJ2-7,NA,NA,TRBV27,TGTGCCAGCAGTTTTTTAGTCGGTAGACGCGGCTACGAGCAGTACTTC,CASSFLVGRRGYEQYF
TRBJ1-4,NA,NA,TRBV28,TGTGCCAGCAGTCCCTGGGAGCCAACTAATGAAAAACTGTTTTTT,CASSPWEPTNEKLFF
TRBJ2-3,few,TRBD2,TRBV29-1,TGCAGCGTTGTTAAGGCTAGCGGGGGTAGCACAGATACGCAGTATTTT,CSVVKASGGSTDTQYF
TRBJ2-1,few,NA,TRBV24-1,TGTGCCACCAGTGAATCCGCCCCAGTTAGGAACAATGAGCAGTTCTTC,CATSESAPVRNNEQFF
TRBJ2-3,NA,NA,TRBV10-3,TGTGCCATCAGTGAGAAGGACAGCGCTAGCACAGATACGCAGTATTTT,CAISEKDSASTDTQYF
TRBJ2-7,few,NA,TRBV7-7,TGTGCCAGCAGCACGGGACCAAACTCCTACGAGCAGTACTTC,CASSTGPNSYEQYF
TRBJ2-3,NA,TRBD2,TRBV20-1,TGCAGTGCTAGAGATCGGACTAGCGGGGGCAGTGCTACGCAGTATTTT,CSARDRTSGGSATQYF
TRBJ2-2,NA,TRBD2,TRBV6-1,TGTGCCAGCAGCTCACCAACCGGGACTAGAAAGACCGGGGAGCTGTTTTTT,CASSSPTGTRKTGELFF
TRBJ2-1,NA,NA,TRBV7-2,TGTGCCAGCAGCTTGGGGCCCCCCCGCGATGAGCAGTTCTTC,CASSLGPPRDEQFF
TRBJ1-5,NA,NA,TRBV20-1,TGCAGTGCTAGGCTGGACCGGAATCAGCCCCAGCATTTT,CSARLDRNQPQHF
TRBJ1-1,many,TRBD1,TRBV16,TGTGCCAGCAGCCAAACAGGGGGAATGAACACTGAAGCTTTCTTT,CASSQTGGMNTEAFF
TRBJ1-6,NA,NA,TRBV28,TGTGCCAGCAGGATCCCAGGAACCCTCTCCTATAATTCACCCCTCCACTTT,CASRIPGTLSYNSPLHF
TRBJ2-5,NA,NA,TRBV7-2,TGTGCCAGCAGCTTAGGGGGAGGGGGGTACCAAGAGACCCAGTACTTC,CASSLGGGGYQETQYF
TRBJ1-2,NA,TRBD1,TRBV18,TGTGCCAGCTCACCAAGACAGGGAGATGCCTATGGCTACACCTTC,CASSPRQGDAYGYTF
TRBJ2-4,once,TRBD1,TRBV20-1,TGCAGTGCTAGAGATGACAGGGGGGATCCTTTCGCCAAAAACATTCAGTACTTC,CSARDDRGDPFAKNIQYF
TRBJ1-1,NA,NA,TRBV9,TGTGCCAGCAGCGCCCAGAGGGGCCAGGGTAGGATGACTCAATATCGGGGGGTTGAAGCTTTCTTT,CASSAQRGQGRMTQYRGVEAFF
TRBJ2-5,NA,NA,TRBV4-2,TGTGCCAGCAGCCAAGATTGGACGCGAGAAGAGACCCAGTACTTC,CASSQDWTREETQYF
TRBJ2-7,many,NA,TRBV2,TGTGCCAGCAGTGTACAGGGTGGACCCTACGAGCAGTACTTC,CASSVQGGPYEQYF
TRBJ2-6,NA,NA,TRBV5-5,TGTGCCAGCAGCGAGAAGGGACTTATCTCTGGGGCCAACGTCCTGACTTTC,CASSEKGLISGANVLTF
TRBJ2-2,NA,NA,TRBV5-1,TGCGCCAGCAGCTTGCCCCTTCGAGCGGAGCTGTTTTTT,CASSLPLRAELFF
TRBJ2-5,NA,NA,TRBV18,TGTGCCAGCTCACCAGTAGCGGTCGCACAAGAGACCCAGTACTTC,CASSPVAVAQETQYF
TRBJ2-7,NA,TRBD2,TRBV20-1,TGCAGTGCTAGAGATCGGCTAGCGGGAGTTCTAGCTGAGCAGTACTTC,CSARDRLAGVLAEQYF
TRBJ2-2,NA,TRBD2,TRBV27,TGTGCCGGCAGCACCCTAGCGGGGGCGGGGGAGCTGTTTTTT,CAGSTLAGAGELFF
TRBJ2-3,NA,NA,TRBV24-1,TGTGCCACCCAAGCGGCAGGGGGGGGCACAGATACGCAGTATTTT,CATQAAGGGTDTQYF
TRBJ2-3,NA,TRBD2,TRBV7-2,TGTGCCAGCCGAGCGAGCGGGGCTAGCACAGATACGCAGTATTTT,CASRASGASTDTQYF
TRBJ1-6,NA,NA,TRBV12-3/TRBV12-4,TGTGCCTCAACCCGGTCGTCTGGGAATTCACCCCTCCACTTT,CASTRSSGNSPLHF
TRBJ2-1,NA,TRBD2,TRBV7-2,TGTGCCAGCGGCCAGCGGGAGGGGGTGCAGTTCTTC,CASGQREGVQFF
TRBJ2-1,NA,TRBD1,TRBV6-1,TGTGCCAGCAGCCTATTGGGACAGGGGAACAATGAGCAGTTCTTC,CASSLLGQGNNEQFF
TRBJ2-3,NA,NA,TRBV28,TGTGCCAGCGGGCTTTTGACTGCAGATACGCAGTATTTT,CASGLLTADTQYF
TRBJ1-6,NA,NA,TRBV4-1,TGCGCCAGCAGGAAAGGGACACTGGTTGAGGGGCCCCTCCACTTT,CASRKGTLVEGPLHF
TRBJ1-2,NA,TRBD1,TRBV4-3,TGCGCCAGCAGCCAAGAAAAGGGGGCGCGGGACTATGGCTACACCTTC,CASSQEKGARDYGYTF